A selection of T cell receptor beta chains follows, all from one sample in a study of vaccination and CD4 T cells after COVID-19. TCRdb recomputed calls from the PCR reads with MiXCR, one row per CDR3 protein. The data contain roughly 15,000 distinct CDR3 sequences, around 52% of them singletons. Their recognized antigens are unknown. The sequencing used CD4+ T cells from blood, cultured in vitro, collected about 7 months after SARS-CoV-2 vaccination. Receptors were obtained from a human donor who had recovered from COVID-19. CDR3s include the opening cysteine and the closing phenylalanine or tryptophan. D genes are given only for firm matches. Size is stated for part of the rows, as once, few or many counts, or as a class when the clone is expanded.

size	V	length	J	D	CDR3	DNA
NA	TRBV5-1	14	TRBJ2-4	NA	CASSWRRPEDIQYF	TGCGCCAGCAGCTGGAGGAGGCCGGAGGACATTCAGTACTTC
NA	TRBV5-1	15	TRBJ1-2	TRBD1	CASSLIGTGGYGYTF	TGCGCCAGCAGCTTGATCGGGACAGGGGGATACGGCTACACCTTC
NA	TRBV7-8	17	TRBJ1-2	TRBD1	CASSLVGTGGASYGYTF	TGTGCCAGCAGCTTAGTAGGGACAGGGGGCGCTAGCTATGGCTACACCTTC
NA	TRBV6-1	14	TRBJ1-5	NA	CASSSGTNNQPQHF	TGTGCCAGCAGCAGCGGGACAAACAATCAGCCCCAGCATTTT
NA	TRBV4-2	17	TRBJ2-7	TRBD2	CASSQGLAGGIYLEQYF	TGTGCCAGCAGCCAAGGACTAGCGGGAGGTATTTATTTGGAGCAGTACTTC
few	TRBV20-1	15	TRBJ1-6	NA	CSARQVSSYNSPLHF	TGCAGTGCTAGACAGGTCAGCTCCTATAATTCACCCCTCCACTTT
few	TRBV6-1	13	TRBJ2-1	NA	CASRKAAGHEQFF	TGTGCCAGCAGAAAAGCCGCGGGACATGAGCAGTTCTTC
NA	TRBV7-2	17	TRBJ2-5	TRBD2	CASSPPGLAGAGETQYF	TGTGCCAGCAGCCCGCCGGGACTAGCGGGGGCCGGGGAGACCCAGTACTTC
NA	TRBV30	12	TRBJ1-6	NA	CAWSNVFSPLHF	TGTGCCTGGAGTAACGTATTCTCACCCCTCCACTTT
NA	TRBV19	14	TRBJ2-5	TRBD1	CASGNRRGLETQYF	TGTGCCAGTGGAAATCGCAGGGGGCTGGAGACCCAGTACTTC
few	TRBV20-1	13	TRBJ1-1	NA	CSAQPHLNTEAFF	TGCAGTGCTCAACCTCATCTGAACACTGAAGCTTTCTTT
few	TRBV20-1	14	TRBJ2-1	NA	CSARSESSYNEQFF	TGCAGTGCTAGATCCGAGAGCTCCTACAATGAGCAGTTCTTC
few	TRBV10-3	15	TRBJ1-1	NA	CAISERTESNTEAFF	TGTGCCATCAGTGAGAGGACAGAATCCAACACTGAAGCTTTCTTT
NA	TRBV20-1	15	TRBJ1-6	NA	CSAPVGTLYNSPLHF	TGCAGTGCTCCAGTGGGGACACTCTATAATTCACCCCTCCACTTT
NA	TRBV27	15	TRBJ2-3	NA	CASRQGRGTVTTQYF	TGTGCCAGCAGGCAAGGGAGGGGGACGGTAACCACGCAGTATTTT
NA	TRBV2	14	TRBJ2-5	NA	CASKASLSQETQYF	TGTGCCAGCAAGGCGTCACTCTCCCAAGAGACCCAGTACTTC
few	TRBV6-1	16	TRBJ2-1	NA	CASSEGAGFWYNEQFF	TGTGCCAGCAGTGAAGGCGCGGGGTTTTGGTACAATGAGCAGTTCTTC
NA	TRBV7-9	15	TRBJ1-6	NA	CASGRASSYNSPLHF	TGTGCCAGTGGGAGGGCGAGCTCCTATAATTCACCCCTCCACTTT
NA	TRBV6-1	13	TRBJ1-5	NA	CASSISENQPQHF	TGTGCCAGCAGTATATCGGAAAATCAGCCCCAGCATTTT